What follows are 17 T cell receptor beta chains derived from one specimen sequenced in a study of blood T cell repertoires in COVID-19. Some clones are missing from TCRdb's copy, which holds only in-frame ones; the method was immunoSEQ multiplex PCR. The sample carries under 200,000 clones, around 82% recorded once. Sequenced: peripheral blood. Receptor source: a human donor with acute or convalescent COVID-19. The donor label of this sample is uncertain.

This clone appeared a few times. The chain is built from TRBV19 and TRBJ2-7; 11 positions match TRBD2. V shed 6 bases and J 1 base; nucleotides not matched to a gene: 8. CDR3 size: 16 residues. CDR1 and CDR2 from the germline V gene are LNHDA and SQIVND (reference sequence). CDR3 region: CASRDTGTSGSYEQYF. CDR3 in DNA: TGTGCCAGTAGAGACACCGGGACTAGCGGATCCTACGAGCAGTACTTC.

The gene calls are TRBV6-6 and TRBJ1-1; the D is unclear. V lost 5 bases, J lost 1 base, and 11 bases lay in between. The germline V gene has CDR1 MNHNY and CDR2 SVGAGI (reference sequence). The CDR3 extends over 14 amino acids. CDR3 bases: TGTGCCAGCAGTCTCGGACGGGAGAACACTGAAGCTTTCTTT. Its protein product is CASSLGRENTEAFF.

V and J are TRBV30 and TRBJ2-1; a weak D match, TRBD2 (5 bases). This CDR3 comprises 13 residues. From germline, CDR1 is GTSNPN and CDR2 SVGIG (reference sequence). V was trimmed by 2 bases and J by 9 bases, leaving 14 bases between them. For the CDR3, the DNA is TGTGCCTGGAGTCCGGGGATGGGAGCTGAGCAGTTCTTC. Encoded protein: CAWSPGMGAEQFF.

The chain has TRBV11-3 and TRBJ2-7, with 9 bases fitting TRBD2. CDR3 size: 15 residues. V dropped 3 bases and J dropped 0; count of bases not matched to a gene: 3. In germline, CDR1 is SGHNT, CDR2 YENEEA. This chain's CDR3 is CASSLAGGPSYEQYF. The CDR3 nucleotides read TGTGCCAGCAGCTTGGCGGGAGGGCCCTCCTACGAGCAGTACTTC.

J is TRBJ1-6 and V is TRBV27, with a tentative D call TRBD1 (5 bases). V was trimmed by 3 bases and J by 6 bases, leaving 12 bases between them. This CDR3 contains 15 residues. Germline CDR1 is MNHEY and CDR2 is SMNVEV (reference sequence). The CDR3 region is CASSFIDSRNSPLHF. CDR3 DNA: TGTGCCAGCAGTTTCATAGACAGCCGTAATTCACCCCTCCACTTT.

The V and J genes are TRBV2 and TRBJ1-6; D uncertain. V shed 8 bases and J shed 6 bases, with 11 bases lying between them. In germline, CDR1 is SNHLY, CDR2 FYNNEI. The CDR3 totals 13 residues. CDR3: CASSQTTNSPLHF. The CDR3 DNA follows: TGTGCCAGCTCCCAGACAACTAATTCACCCCTCCACTTT.

V gene TRBV29-1 combines with J gene TRBJ1-2; 11 bases map to TRBD1. Trimming took 7 bases from V and 8 from J; bases not matched to a gene: 12. There are 14 residues in the CDR3. The germline V gene has CDR1 SQVTM and CDR2 ANQGSEA. Written as DNA, the CDR3 is TGCAGCGCCCCCTTCCAGGACAGGGGGCACGGCTACACCTTC. Encoded protein: CSAPFQDRGHGYTF. Looking up the rest from reference TRBV29-1 and TRBJ1-2 gives the full variable domain: SAVISQKPSRDICQRGTSLTIQCQVDSQVTMMFWYRQQPGQSLTLIATANQGSEATYESGFVIDKFPISRPNLTFSTLTVSNMSPEDSSIYLCSAPFQDRGHGYTFGSGTRLTVV.

The chain has TRBV27 and TRBJ1-5; 10 nucleotides agree with TRBD1. Germline V CDR1 and CDR2: MNHEY, SMNVEV (reference sequence). V was clipped by 0 bases and J by 7 bases; unmatched bases: 6. CDR3 length equals 16 residues. The CDR3: CASSLSETGGQQPQHF. Written as DNA, the CDR3 is TGTGCCAGCAGTTTATCTGAGACAGGGGGCCAACAGCCCCAGCATTTT.

As DNA, the CDR3 is TGTGCCAGTAGTATAGTGAAGTCGCGTAATGAAAAACTGTTTTTT. This encodes CASSIVKSRNEKLFF. This sequence joins TRBV19 and TRBJ1-4; D gene unclear. Trimming pared 1 base from V and 4 bases from J, leaving 10 bases between. This CDR3 is built from 15 residues. Per the germline V gene, CDR1 is LNHDA and CDR2 is SQIVND (reference sequence).

V is TRBV2 and J is TRBJ2-7, with 8 positions matching TRBD2. V was clipped by 2 bases and J by 12 bases; unmatched bases: 6. This CDR3 contains 12 residues. Germline V gene sequence: CDR1 SNHLY, CDR2 FYNNEI. This chain's CDR3 is CASSELPGGGYF. CDR3 nucleotides: TGTGCCAGCAGTGAACTTCCGGGAGGGGGGTACTTC.

V and J are TRBV5-6 and TRBJ1-5, with 8 nucleotides matching TRBD1. The trim removed 4 bases at V and 3 bases at J, leaving 6 bases unmatched. The CDR3 is 15 amino acids. CDR1 and CDR2 (germline): SGHDT, YYEEEE. The CDR3 bases are TGTGCCAGCAGCCAGGGGACAGGTGACAATCAGCCCCAGCATTTT. This gives the protein CASSQGTGDNQPQHF.

The CDR3 is CASKAGGYGYTF. As DNA, the CDR3 is TGTGCCAGCAAGGCAGGGGGCTATGGCTACACCTTC. The chain combines TRBV2 with TRBJ1-2; 7 bases match TRBD1. Germline V gene sequence: CDR1 SNHLY, CDR2 FYNNEI. The V and J ends lost 7 bases and 4 bases, in that order; junction bases with no gene match: 3. The CDR3 runs 12 residues. The complete variable domain, with remaining parts taken from reference TRBV2 and TRBJ1-2, reads EPEVTQTPSHQVTQMGQEVILRCVPISNHLYFYWYRQILGQKVEFLVSFYNNEISEKSEIFDDQFSVERPDGSNFTLKIRSTKLEDSAMYFCASKAGGYGYTFGSGTRLTVV.

The V call is TRBV5-5, the J call TRBJ2-2; 11 bases agree with TRBD2. Germline CDR1 SGHKS, CDR2 YYEKEE (reference sequence). Trimming removed 0 bases from V and 6 bases from J; junction bases left unmatched: 7. The CDR3 totals 17 residues. CDR3 DNA sequence: TGTGCCAGCAGCTTGGAACTAGCGGGAGTCGAATCCGGGGAGCTGTTTTTT. This codes for CASSLELAGVESGELFF.

The rearrangement links TRBV7-9 to TRBJ1-2; D may be TRBD1 (6 bases). Germline-derived CDR1 and CDR2 are SEHNR and FQNEAQ (reference sequence). The CDR3 is 16 residues long. Trimming cost V 4 bases and J 6 bases, with 21 bases left between them. The CDR3 DNA follows: TGTGCCAGCAGCTACACTACCGCCGACAGGCCCAATGGCTACACCTTC. This encodes CASSYTTADRPNGYTF.

In this sample, this clone turned up a few times. The CDR3 coding sequence is TGTGCCAGCAGTGAACTAGCGGGGGGGCCAGATACGCAGTATTTT. Protein: CASSELAGGPDTQYF. The rearrangement joins TRBV6-1 to TRBJ2-3, with 12 bases that match TRBD2. Trimming removed 2 bases from V and 4 bases from J; junction bases left unmatched: 1. Per the germline V gene, CDR1 is MNHNS and CDR2 is SASEGT. CDR3 size: 15 residues.

This rearrangement joins TRBV28 to TRBJ2-7, with TRBD1 identical over 7 bases. The CDR3 sequence is 16 residues long. V gave up 6 bases and J gave up 1 base; unmatched junction bases: 12. Germline V gene lookup returns CDR1 MDHEN and CDR2 SYDVKM. CDR3: CASSSQARQGSYEQYF. The DNA for the CDR3 is TGTGCCAGCAGCTCCCAGGCCCGACAGGGATCCTACGAGCAGTACTTC.

The CDR3 is CASSLSPRLAGSTDTQYF. The CDR3 DNA reads as TGTGCCAGCAGTTTATCCCCCCGACTAGCGGGGAGCACAGATACGCAGTATTTT. V and J are TRBV27 and TRBJ2-3, with 11 bases that match TRBD2. The CDR3 is 18 amino acids. CDR1 and CDR2 (germline): MNHEY, SMNVEV (reference sequence). J gave up 0 bases and V 0 bases, and 5 bases lay outside the gene matches.